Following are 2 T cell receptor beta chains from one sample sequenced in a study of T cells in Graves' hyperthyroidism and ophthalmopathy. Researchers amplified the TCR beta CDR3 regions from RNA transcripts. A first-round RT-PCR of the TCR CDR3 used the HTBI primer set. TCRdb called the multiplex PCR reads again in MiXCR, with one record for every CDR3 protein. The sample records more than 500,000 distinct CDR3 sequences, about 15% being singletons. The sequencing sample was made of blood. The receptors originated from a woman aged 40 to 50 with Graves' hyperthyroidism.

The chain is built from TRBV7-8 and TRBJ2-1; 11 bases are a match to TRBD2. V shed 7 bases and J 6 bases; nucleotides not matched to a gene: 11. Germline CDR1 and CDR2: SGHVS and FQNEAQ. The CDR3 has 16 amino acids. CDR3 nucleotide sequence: TGTGCCAGCACCCTGACCGGGACTAGCGGACTCAATGAGCAGTTCTTC. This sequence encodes CASTLTGTSGLNEQFF.

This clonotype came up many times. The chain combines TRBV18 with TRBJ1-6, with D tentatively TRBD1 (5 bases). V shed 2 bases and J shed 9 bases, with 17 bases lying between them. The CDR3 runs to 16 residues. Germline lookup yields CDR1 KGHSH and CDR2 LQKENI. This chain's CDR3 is CASSPTGGERSSPLHF. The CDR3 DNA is TGTGCCAGCTCACCAACAGGAGGGGAAAGGAGTTCACCCCTCCACTTT.